This T cell receptor (beta chain) is drawn from a study of OX40 agonist ivuxolimab in advanced cancers. Looking at the study overall: Intravenous ivuxolimab was administered to patients every 2 weeks at 0.01 to 10 mg/kg. Partial responses were recorded for three patients, including one with hepatocellular carcinoma and two with cutaneous melanoma. General study findings and limits: Low normalized T-cell clonal expansion also characterized some of the nonresponders.

Between the trimmed V and J ends, which lost 0 bases and 5 bases, there was a span of 14 bases. This CDR3 is built from 16 residues. Germline values: CDR1 MNHNS, CDR2 SASEGT. Clones were read by immunoSEQ multiplex PCR, and TCRdb kept only the in-frame ones, dropping some. The sample records approximately 77,000 clones, roughly nine tenths being singletons. In this sample, this clone turned up once. Antigen: not known. The sample consisted of CD4+ or CD8+ T cells sorted from blood, taken in a trial of the OX40 agonist ivuxolimab. The clonotype comes from an adult with an advanced solid tumor such as melanoma, head and neck, liver or kidney cancer. This chain uses TRBV6-1 with TRBJ2-1, with D perhaps matching TRBD1 (6 bases). The CDR3 spells CASSEASWTVNNEQFF. CDR3 sequence (DNA): TGTGCCAGCAGTGAAGCTTCTTGGACAGTGAACAATGAGCAGTTCTTC.